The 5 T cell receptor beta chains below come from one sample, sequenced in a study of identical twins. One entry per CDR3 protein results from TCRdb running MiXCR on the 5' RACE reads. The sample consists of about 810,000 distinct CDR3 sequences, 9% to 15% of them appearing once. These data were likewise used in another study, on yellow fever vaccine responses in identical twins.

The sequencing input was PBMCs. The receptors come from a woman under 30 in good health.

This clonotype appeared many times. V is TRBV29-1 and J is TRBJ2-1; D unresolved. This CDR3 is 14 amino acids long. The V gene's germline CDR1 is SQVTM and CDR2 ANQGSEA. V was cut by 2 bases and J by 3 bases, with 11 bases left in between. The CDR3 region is CSVESLGNYNEQFF. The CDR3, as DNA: TGCAGCGTTGAAAGCCTAGGGAACTACAATGAGCAGTTCTTC.

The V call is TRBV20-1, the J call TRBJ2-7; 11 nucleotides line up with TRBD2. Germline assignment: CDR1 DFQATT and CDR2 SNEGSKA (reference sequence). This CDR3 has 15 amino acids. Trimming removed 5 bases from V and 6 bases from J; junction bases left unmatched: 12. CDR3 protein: CSALVAGGPSSEQYF. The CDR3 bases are TGCAGTGCTTTGGTAGCGGGAGGGCCCTCTTCCGAGCAGTACTTC.

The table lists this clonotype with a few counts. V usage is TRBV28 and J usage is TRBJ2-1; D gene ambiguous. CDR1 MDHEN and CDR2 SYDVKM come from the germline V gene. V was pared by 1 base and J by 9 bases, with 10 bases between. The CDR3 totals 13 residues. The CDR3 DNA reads TGTGCCAGCAGTTTATCCCCACAGATTGAGCAGTTCTTC. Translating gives CASSLSPQIEQFF.

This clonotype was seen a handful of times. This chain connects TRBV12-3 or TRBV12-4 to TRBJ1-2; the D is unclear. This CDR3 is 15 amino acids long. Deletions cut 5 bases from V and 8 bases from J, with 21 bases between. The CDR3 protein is CASSPRPGGRLGYTF. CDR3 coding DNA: TGTGCCAGCAGTCCACGTCCCGGAGGGCGTCTAGGCTACACCTTC.

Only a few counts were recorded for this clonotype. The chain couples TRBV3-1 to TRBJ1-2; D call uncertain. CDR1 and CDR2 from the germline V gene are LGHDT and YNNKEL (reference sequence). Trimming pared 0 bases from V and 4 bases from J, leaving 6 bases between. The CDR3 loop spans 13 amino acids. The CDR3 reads CASSQESSYGYTF. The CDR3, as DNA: TGTGCCAGCAGCCAAGAGTCTTCCTATGGCTACACCTTC.